A single sample is the source of the 17 T cell receptor beta chains below, sequenced in a study of blood T cells in healthy people across ages. PCR was performed a second time for about 6 to 11 cycles using a sample-barcoded 5' primer and a J-beta primer mix. TCRdb ran MiXCR on the 5' RACE reads and lists one entry per CDR3 protein. Among some 780,000 distinct CDR3 sequences listed, more than 50% were seen once. The specimen sequenced was blood. The receptors were gathered from a man aged 35 to 55 in good health.

This rearrangement joins TRBV5-8 to TRBJ2-2; TRBD2 agrees at 11 bases. The trim removed 4 bases at V and 3 bases at J, leaving 5 bases unmatched. CDR3 length: 16 amino acids. CDR1 is SGHTS, CDR2 YDEGEE, per germline. The CDR3 spells CASSLGTSGYTGELFF. CDR3 coding DNA: TGTGCCAGCAGCCTGGGGACTAGCGGTTACACCGGGGAGCTGTTTTTT.

In its sample, this clonotype was seen once. The chain uses TRBV4-2 and TRBJ2-1; D is undetermined. The CDR3 consists of 12 residues. Per the germline V gene, CDR1 is LGHNA and CDR2 is YNFKEQ. V gave up 1 base and J gave up 9 bases, with 7 bases separating them. CDR3 nucleotide sequence: TGTGCCAGCAGCCAAGGCAGTACTGAGCAGTTCTTC. This sequence encodes CASSQGSTEQFF.

This clonotype has just a few counts. This rearrangement joins TRBV21-1 to TRBJ2-6; the table assigns TRBD1, which was not confirmed against the DNA. TRBV21-1 is shown as a pseudogene. The CDR3 runs 18 residues. CDR3 in DNA: TGTGCCAGCAGCTCCATGGACAGGGAATACTCTGGGGCCAACGTCCTGACTTTC. It yields the protein CASSSMDREYSGANVLTF.

The gene calls are TRBV7-8 and TRBJ2-3; TRBD2 matches at 7 bases. V shed 3 bases, J shed 2 bases, and the junction held 8 bases outside the gene matches. Looked up from germline, CDR1 is SGHVS and CDR2 is FQNEAQ. There are 16 residues in the CDR3. CDR3 in DNA: TGTGCCAGCAGCTTCCGGGCTAGCGGCGACACAGATACGCAGTATTTT. Translating gives CASSFRASGDTDTQYF.

Details on this clonotype: One end of the junction fails to match germline, which may point to a read error. This chain uses TRBV11-3 with TRBJ2-1; a weak D match, TRBD2 (5 bases). Germline V gene lookup returns CDR1 SGHNT and CDR2 YENEEA. This CDR3 has 14 amino acids. CDR3 DNA: TGCGCCAGCAGCTACCTATCTGAGGTAGCGGAGCAGTTCTTC. Its translation: CASSYLSEVAEQFF.

The CDR3 region is CASSPKLQGAFTDTQYF. In nucleotides, the CDR3 is TGTGCCAGCAGTCCCAAGCTCCAGGGGGCTTTCACAGATACGCAGTATTTT. The chain couples TRBV6-6 to TRBJ2-3; 8 nucleotides agree with TRBD1. Germline CDR1 reads MNHNY; CDR2 reads SVGAGI (reference sequence). The CDR3 has 17 residues. The trim removed 5 bases at V and 2 bases at J, leaving 12 bases unmatched.

The rearrangement joins TRBV12-3 or TRBV12-4 to TRBJ2-7; 7 bases match TRBD1. This CDR3 has 15 residues. V was pared by 6 bases and J by 0 bases, with 8 bases of the junction left unmatched. The DNA of the CDR3 is TGTGCCAGCAGGTTCGGACAGGTGGGCTCCTACGAGCAGTACTTC. It is translated as CASRFGQVGSYEQYF.

This sequence joins TRBV11-3 and TRBJ2-1, with a tentative D call TRBD2 (6 bases). Trimming stripped 10 bases from V and 0 bases from J, with 16 bases between. The CDR3 loop spans 15 amino acids. The germline V gene has CDR1 SGHNT and CDR2 YENEEA. The CDR3 spells CATSFRESSYNEQFF. The CDR3 DNA reads as TGTGCCACATCTTTTCGGGAGAGCTCCTACAATGAGCAGTTCTTC.

The chain has TRBV4-1 and TRBJ1-4; D uncertain. Between the trimmed V and J ends, which lost 5 bases and 0 bases, there was a span of 10 bases. The length of the CDR3 is 15 residues. Germline V gene sequence: CDR1 MGHRA, CDR2 YSYEKL. This CDR3 reads CASSDLETTNEKLFF. CDR3 DNA sequence: TGCGCCAGCAGCGATCTGGAGACAACTAATGAAAAACTGTTTTTT.

The V gene is TRBV20-1, the J gene TRBJ2-7; 8 nucleotides match TRBD1. The V gene end was trimmed by 2 bases and the J gene end by 6 bases; junction bases not matched to a gene: 9. Germline V CDR1 and CDR2: DFQATT, SNEGSKA (reference sequence). The CDR3 loop spans 14 amino acids. CDR3 nucleotide sequence: TGCAGTGCTAGAATCCCGGGACAGGCAGGCGAGCAGTACTTC. The encoded protein is CSARIPGQAGEQYF.

CDR3 sequence: CASSYRGSAQYF. CDR3 in DNA: TGTGCCAGCAGTTATAGGGGTTCTGCCCAGTACTTC. The chain recombines TRBV6-6 with TRBJ2-5, with D maybe TRBD1 (5 bases). This CDR3 comprises 12 residues. CDR1 and CDR2 from the germline V gene are MNHNY and SVGAGI (reference sequence). Trimming pared 3 bases from V and 9 bases from J, leaving 11 bases between.

V and J are TRBV9 and TRBJ2-1, with 11 bases identical to TRBD2. CDR3 size: 17 residues. The ends lost 0 bases at V and 9 bases at J; junction bases unmatched: 11. The germline V gene encodes CDR1 SGDLS and CDR2 YYNGEE. CDR3 DNA sequence: TGTGCCAGCAGCGTAGCACTCCTAGCGGGGGGCGATACTGAGCAGTTCTTC. It is translated as CASSVALLAGGDTEQFF.

This chain connects TRBV27 to TRBJ1-2, with D uncertain. The V and J ends lost 4 bases and 2 bases respectively, with 8 bases between them. Germline CDR1 MNHEY, CDR2 SMNVEV (reference sequence). This CDR3 comprises 13 residues. CDR3 region: CASSSKGNYGYTF. CDR3 nucleotide sequence: TGTGCCAGCAGTTCTAAAGGGAACTATGGCTACACCTTC.

Comments on this clonotype: Sequence at one end of the junction differs from germline and may be a read error. The chain uses TRBV20-1 and TRBJ2-7; D gene unclear. The DNA end favors TRBJ2-5, so the J call may be wrong. The CDR3 runs to 11 residues. Germline CDR1 reads DFQATT; CDR2 reads SNEGSKA (reference sequence). As DNA, the CDR3 is TGCAGTGCTAAAGCCCAAGTGACCCAGTACTTC. Amino acids: CSAKAQVTQYF.

The chain has TRBV5-4 and TRBJ1-1; tentatively, D is TRBD1 (6 bases). CDR3 length: 16 residues. The germline gives CDR1 SGHNT, CDR2 YYREEE (reference sequence). V was trimmed by 4 bases and J by 4 bases, leaving 20 bases between them. The CDR3 here is CASSPTLGARSTEAFF. The DNA for the CDR3 is TGTGCCAGCAGCCCGACCTTGGGGGCACGGAGCACTGAAGCTTTCTTT.

V is TRBV6-6 and J is TRBJ1-6; D unclear. Deletions cut 6 bases from V and 7 bases from J, with 13 bases between. The CDR3 totals 14 residues. Germline values: CDR1 MNHNY, CDR2 SVGAGI (reference sequence). Here the CDR3 DNA reads TGTGCCAGCAGGCTGGACGGGTGGAATTCACCCCTCCACTTT. Protein: CASRLDGWNSPLHF.

The chain carries TRBV7-8 and TRBJ1-2; no definite D call. The ends were cut back, 5 bases at V and 5 bases at J, with 21 bases in the middle. CDR1 SGHVS and CDR2 FQNEAQ come from the germline V gene. The CDR3 consists of 16 residues. Here the CDR3 DNA reads TGTGCCAGCAGCGAGTATACGGGTTTGTCTCTTTATGGCTACACCTTC. Translating gives CASSEYTGLSLYGYTF.